The rows below give T cell receptor beta chains drawn from one sample of a study of T cell repertoires in cytomegalovirus infection. TCRdb redid the calling of the reads with MiXCR, one entry per CDR3 protein. This sample carries over 150,000 distinct CDR3 sequences, 17% of them seen once, and the ten largest clones take roughly a quarter. The sequencing sample was made of CD8+ T cells from PBMCs. These receptors were obtained from a human donor in good health (CMV status not recorded). Some clones in this sample may be carry-over from other donors' samples. Each CDR3 is given without its conserved first and last residue.

>TRBV20-1|TRBJ2-1
SAAPLGGSYNEQF
>TRBV19|TRBJ1-1
ASSMADRVTEAF
>TRBV6-2/TRBV6-3|TRBJ2-6
ASSSTASGANVLT
>TRBV4-1|TRBJ1-2
ASSQEGQGAYGYT
>TRBV29-1|TRBJ2-5
SVLTGVGKETQY
>TRBV6-5|TRBJ2-5
ASSTETGPGETQY
>TRBV6-6|TRBJ1-2
ASSYSPGQDLEGYT
>TRBV7-9|TRBJ2-5
ASSARLAGETQY
>TRBV6-6|TRBJ2-5
ASSPPPNRSRETQY
>TRBV7-2|TRBJ2-3
ASSSGGGRVDTQY
>TRBV20-1|TRBJ2-2
SAIRQTGGVTGELF
>TRBV2|TRBJ2-5
ASRQKTLAAEETQY
>TRBV27|TRBJ1-2
ASSPSGGDRVYGYT
>TRBV7-2|TRBJ2-2
ASSPGGGTGELF
>TRBV4-2|TRBJ2-7
ASSQGTGVSYEQY
>TRBV6-2/TRBV6-3|TRBJ1-5
ASSYIDERYRDQPQH
>TRBV4-2|TRBJ2-5
ASSQDYGGETQY
>TRBV28|TRBJ2-1
ASSLRDGSEQF
>TRBV7-2|TRBJ2-3
ASRMFGGGGAKNTQY
>TRBV12-5|TRBJ1-5
ASGLLGTGVFRSNQPQH
>TRBV6-6|TRBJ2-7
ASRFGESYEQY
>TRBV20-1|TRBJ2-6
SARPRPLFSGANVLT
>TRBV6-2/TRBV6-3|TRBJ2-1
ASSYSTAGDDIYNEQF
>TRBV6-2/TRBV6-3|TRBJ2-7
ASSYFLGQGSFVYEQY
>TRBV12-3/TRBV12-4|TRBJ2-7
ASSRLRGRIPYEQY
>TRBV7-2|TRBJ2-3
ASSLGALFTDTQY
>TRBV20-1|TRBJ2-7
SVGTARSYEQY
>TRBV12-3/TRBV12-4|TRBJ2-1
ASSSRHGLSSYNEQF
>TRBV7-8|TRBJ1-3
ASSRNVDGNTIY
>TRBV12-3/TRBV12-4|TRBJ1-1
ASSLFEVDTEAF
>TRBV6-8|TRBJ2-2
ASSMKGVTNTGELF
>TRBV6-2/TRBV6-3|TRBJ2-5
ASSYPRDREETQY
>TRBV28|TRBJ2-7
ASSPLAGGSYEQY
>TRBV5-6|TRBJ1-4
ASSFLSFNEKLF
>TRBV11-2|TRBJ2-3
ASSRGFTDTQY
>TRBV10-3|TRBJ2-7
AISGTSGETYEQY
>TRBV7-9|TRBJ2-6
ASSLVSAGANVLT
>TRBV7-2|TRBJ2-7
ASSARTGGNEQY
>TRBV6-5|TRBJ1-2
ASSYDRGRNYGYT
>TRBV12-3/TRBV12-4|TRBJ2-2
ASSTGGSDTGELF
>TRBV6-1|TRBJ2-1
ASTPWVAGGIRSYNEQF
>TRBV2|TRBJ1-1
ASSYPTIKQTPGTEAF
>TRBV6-2/TRBV6-3|TRBJ2-7
ASRGGGPYEQY
>TRBV14|TRBJ2-1
ASSQAKRGNEQF
>TRBV2|TRBJ1-1
ASSTTPGTTNTEAF
>TRBV7-9|TRBJ2-3
ASSFERGTDTQY
>TRBV6-2/TRBV6-3|TRBJ1-5
ASRHGTENQPQH
>TRBV6-5|TRBJ1-2
ASSPGPASNYGYT
>TRBV6-5|TRBJ1-1
ASSFSISRGRNTEAF
>TRBV20-1|TRBJ2-7
SAGTESYEQY
>TRBV7-8|TRBJ1-1
ASRPPGQYMNTEAF
>TRBV7-6|TRBJ2-1
ASSAAYRNRSWEQF
>TRBV7-2|TRBJ1-4
ASSETQFATNEKLF